A selection of T cell receptor beta chains follows, all from one sample in a study of early T cells in non-severe SARS-CoV-2 infection. MiXCR was run by TCRdb on the 5' RACE reads, yielding one entry per CDR3 protein. The repertoire holds 88,000 or so distinct CDR3 sequences, with 15% as singletons. What was sequenced was whole blood. These receptors were taken from an adult who was a healthcare worker with PCR-confirmed SARS-CoV-2 infection or an uninfected control (not recorded which). Both conserved end residues are part of each CDR3. D genes are given only for firm matches. Some rows have no size entry. The others give once, few or many, or a class for an expanded clone.

J gene	D gene	clone size	V gene	CDR3 protein	CDR3 DNA
TRBJ2-7	-	-	TRBV18	CASSPGAGIAYEQYF	TGTGCCAGCTCACCAGGAGCAGGAATCGCCTACGAGCAGTACTTC
TRBJ2-7	-	-	TRBV28	CASETAHEQYF	TGTGCCAGCGAGACGGCCCACGAGCAGTACTTC
TRBJ1-2	-	few	TRBV9	CASSVDGGTYGYTF	TGTGCCAGCAGCGTAGATGGAGGGACCTATGGCTACACCTTC
TRBJ2-3	TRBD2	many	TRBV7-8	CASSIGGRLVDTQYF	TGTGCCAGCAGCATTGGCGGGAGACTGGTCGATACGCAGTATTTT
TRBJ1-4	-	-	TRBV6-6	CAIQSVGATNEKLFF	TGTGCCATCCAAAGTGTCGGGGCAACTAATGAAAAACTGTTTTTT
TRBJ2-1	-	-	TRBV20-1	CSASAGIYNEQFF	TGCAGTGCTAGTGCCGGGATTTACAATGAGCAGTTCTTC
TRBJ2-7	-	few	TRBV3-1	CASSDPGYEQYF	TGTGCCAGCAGCGACCCAGGATACGAGCAGTACTTC
TRBJ2-3	TRBD1	-	TRBV10-1	CASSESGQGADTQYF	TGCGCCAGCAGTGAGTCGGGACAGGGGGCAGATACGCAGTATTTT
TRBJ2-7	TRBD1	-	TRBV4-1	CASSLRQGEDYEQYF	TGCGCCAGCAGCCTAAGACAGGGGGAAGACTACGAGCAGTACTTC
TRBJ2-3	-	few	TRBV5-6	CASSPGRAGDTQYF	TGTGCCAGCAGCCCAGGACGCGCCGGAGATACGCAGTATTTT
TRBJ2-1	-	few	TRBV28	CASRADASNEQFF	TGTGCCAGCAGGGCGGATGCCTCCAATGAGCAGTTCTTC
TRBJ2-3	-	-	TRBV28	CASSLASATDTQYF	TGTGCCAGCAGTTTAGCGTCGGCGACAGATACGCAGTATTTT
TRBJ2-3	-	-	TRBV20-1	CSARGPEEADTQYF	TGCAGTGCTAGGGGTCCGGAGGAGGCAGATACGCAGTATTTT
TRBJ2-7	-	-	TRBV27	CASSFGQTYEQYF	TGTGCCAGCAGTTTCGGACAGACCTACGAGCAGTACTTC
TRBJ2-7	-	few	TRBV7-9	CASSLVFGGPQYF	TGTGCCAGCAGCTTAGTCTTCGGGGGGCCGCAGTACTTC
TRBJ2-1	TRBD2	-	TRBV7-2	CASSTLAGSSYNEQFF	TGTGCCAGCAGCACCCTAGCGGGGAGCTCCTACAATGAGCAGTTCTTC
TRBJ1-4	-	many	TRBV5-6	CASSLETEKLFF	TGTGCCAGCAGCTTGGAGACAGAAAAACTGTTTTTT
TRBJ2-7	TRBD1	-	TRBV28	CASSRPGTGFHEQYF	TGTGCCAGCAGCCGGCCCGGGACAGGCTTCCACGAGCAGTACTTC
TRBJ2-1	-	few	TRBV19	CASSIQGREGEQFF	TGTGCCAGTAGTATACAAGGACGGGAAGGGGAGCAGTTCTTC
TRBJ2-1	TRBD2	-	TRBV20-1	CSARVMGLAGGIGAYNEQFF	TGCAGTGCTAGAGTGATGGGACTAGCGGGAGGGATTGGTGCCTACAATGAGCAGTTCTTC
TRBJ2-7	-	many	TRBV28	CASYSSYEQYF	TGTGCCAGTTACAGCTCCTACGAGCAGTACTTC
TRBJ2-5	-	few	TRBV2	CASTRSPETQYF	TGTGCCAGCACGCGAAGTCCGGAGACCCAGTACTTC
TRBJ1-4	-	few	TRBV4-3	CASSPLPNEKLFF	TGCGCCAGCAGCCCTTTGCCTAATGAAAAACTGTTTTTT
TRBJ2-1	TRBD2	-	TRBV29-1	CSVVSSGNEQFF	TGCAGCGTAGTATCTAGCGGGAATGAGCAGTTCTTC
TRBJ1-5	-	few	TRBV27	CASSLGQGYQPQHF	TGTGCCAGCAGTTTGGGGCAGGGCTATCAGCCCCAGCATTTT
TRBJ2-3	-	few	TRBV6-4	CASSELAGSTDTQYF	TGTGCCAGCAGTGAATTGGCGGGGAGCACAGATACGCAGTATTTT
TRBJ2-1	TRBD1	-	TRBV13	CASSSGTGLGDEQFF	TGTGCCAGCAGCTCAGGGACAGGCCTGGGGGATGAGCAGTTCTTC
TRBJ1-1	-	-	TRBV7-9	CASSLMVYTEAFF	TGTGCCAGCAGCTTAATGGTGTACACTGAAGCTTTCTTT
TRBJ2-7	TRBD1	many	TRBV6-1	CASSVSGTGYDEQYF	TGTGCCAGCAGCGTATCCGGGACAGGGTACGACGAGCAGTACTTC
TRBJ2-3	TRBD2	few	TRBV27	CASSPHSGSTDTQYF	TGTGCCAGCAGTCCCCATAGCGGGAGCACAGATACGCAGTATTTT
TRBJ2-7	TRBD2	few	TRBV5-5	CASSPTSAAYEQYF	TGTGCCAGCAGCCCCACTAGCGCAGCCTACGAGCAGTACTTC
TRBJ2-7	-	-	TRBV5-1	CASSLPGNEQYF	TGCGCCAGCAGCTTGCCAGGTAACGAGCAGTACTTC
TRBJ2-5	TRBD1	-	TRBV18	CASSPAGQGETQYF	TGTGCCAGCTCACCAGCCGGACAGGGCGAGACCCAGTACTTC
TRBJ2-1	TRBD2	many	TRBV25-1	CASGLAGVHEQFF	TGTGCCAGCGGACTAGCGGGAGTACATGAGCAGTTCTTC